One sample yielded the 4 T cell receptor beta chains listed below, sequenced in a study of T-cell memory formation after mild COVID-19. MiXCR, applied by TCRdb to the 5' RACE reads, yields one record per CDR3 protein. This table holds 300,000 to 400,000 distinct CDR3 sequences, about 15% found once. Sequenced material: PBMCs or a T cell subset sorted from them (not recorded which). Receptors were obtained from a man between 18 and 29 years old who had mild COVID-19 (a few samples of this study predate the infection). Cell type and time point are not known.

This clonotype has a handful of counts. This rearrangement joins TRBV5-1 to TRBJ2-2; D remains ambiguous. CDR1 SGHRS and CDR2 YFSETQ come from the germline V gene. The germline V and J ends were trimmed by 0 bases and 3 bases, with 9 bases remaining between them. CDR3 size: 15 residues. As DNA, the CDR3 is TGCGCCAGCAGCTTGGTTCTGGGTCACACCGGGGAGCTGTTTTTT. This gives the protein CASSLVLGHTGELFF.

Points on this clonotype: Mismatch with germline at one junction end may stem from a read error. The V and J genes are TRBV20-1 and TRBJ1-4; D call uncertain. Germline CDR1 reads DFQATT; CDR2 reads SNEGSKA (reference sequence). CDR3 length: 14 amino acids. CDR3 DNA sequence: TGCAGTGCTTCAGGAGGAGCCACACTTGAACAACTGTTTTTT. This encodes CSASGGATLEQLFF.

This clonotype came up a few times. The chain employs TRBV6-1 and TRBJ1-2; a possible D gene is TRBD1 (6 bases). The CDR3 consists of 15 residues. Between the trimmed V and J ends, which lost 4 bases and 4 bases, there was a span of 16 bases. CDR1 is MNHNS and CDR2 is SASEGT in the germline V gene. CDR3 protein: CASSGARRTVYGYTF. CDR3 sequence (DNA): TGTGCCAGCAGTGGGGCCCGTCGGACAGTCTATGGCTACACCTTC.

The CDR3 sequence: CSASGAVGNEQFF. The CDR3 region has the DNA TGCAGTGCTAGTGGGGCTGTGGGCAATGAGCAGTTCTTC. This chain uses TRBV20-1 with TRBJ2-1; a possible D gene is TRBD1 (5 bases). Germline CDR1 is DFQATT and CDR2 is SNEGSKA (reference sequence). Between the trimmed V and J ends, which lost 3 bases and 6 bases, there was a span of 12 bases. The CDR3 has 13 amino acids.